The 24 T cell receptor beta chains listed next were all sequenced from one sample in a study of human T cells and chemical hapten exposure (dated by TCRdb to about 2021). The time point label corresponds to: patch test 3, about 24 weeks after DPC sensitization. The intended sense of this specimen's treatment or condition label: therapeutic diphenylcyclopropenone sensitization with weekly scalp DPC. Receptors were amplified or captured by RACE. The listed sequencing device is NextSeq 500. Using fastp trimming at Q25 and MiXCR clonotype assembly, TCRdb reanalyzed the public sequencing data and kept in-frame beta chains. Rows are combined by CDR3 protein, so each entry shows the most common genes and DNA. The sample table records more than 95,000 distinct CDR3 sequences; under 40% of these occur just once. Around 2.5% of the sample rests with the top ten. Specimen: whole blood, collected in connection with sensitization to the hapten diphenylcyclopropenone (DPC). The receptors derive from a man aged 35-49 years with alopecia areata. Some clones in this sample may be carry-over from other donors' samples.

This clonotype was observed many times. The chain joins TRBV7-9 to TRBJ2-7; D is undetermined. V dropped 1 base and J dropped 5 bases, with 12 bases sitting between them. In germline, CDR1 is SEHNR, CDR2 FQNEAQ (reference sequence). The CDR3 contains 14 residues. The CDR3 DNA is TGTGCCAGCAGCTTAGACAGTCCCCTGGACGAGCAGTACTTC. Its translation is CASSLDSPLDEQYF.

This clonotype was counted between two and nine times. The chain links TRBV7-9 to TRBJ2-2; a possible D gene is TRBD1 (5 bases). The CDR3 has 13 residues. Trimming cost V 5 bases and J 7 bases, with 11 bases left between them. Germline V gene data show CDR1 as SEHNR and CDR2 as FQNEAQ (reference sequence). DNA of the CDR3: TGTGCCAGCAGCCCCCAGGGCGGCGGGGAGCTGTTTTTT. Its translation is CASSPQGGGELFF.

The V gene is TRBV11-2, the J gene TRBJ2-5; D gene ambiguous. The V gene lost 5 bases and the J gene lost 1 base, with 11 bases spanning the gap. CDR1 SGHAT and CDR2 FQNNGV come from the germline V gene. The length of the CDR3 is 14 residues. The CDR3 DNA sequence: TGTGCCAGCAGCAACCCCGGCGGCCAAGAGACCCAGTACTTC. Protein product: CASSNPGGQETQYF.

This rearrangement joins TRBV24-1 to TRBJ2-1; TRBD1 or TRBD2 may be the D gene (5 bases each). Trimming removed 4 bases at V and 8 bases at J, with 17 bases between. Germline values: CDR1 KGHDR, CDR2 SFDVKD. This CDR3 contains 15 residues. This CDR3 reads CATSEVDSGIDEQFF. CDR3 bases: TGTGCCACCAGTGAAGTGGACTCAGGGATCGATGAGCAGTTCTTC.

The chain uses TRBV12-3 or TRBV12-4 and TRBJ1-5, with D possibly TRBD1 on 5 matching bases. This CDR3 is built from 14 residues. The V gene lost 7 bases and the J gene lost 6 bases, with 16 bases spanning the gap. The CDR3 sequence is CASTLRQGGQPQHF. CDR3 DNA sequence: TGTGCCAGCACTCTGAGGCAGGGAGGTCAGCCCCAGCATTTT.

This chain links TRBV28 with TRBJ2-7; TRBD1 is a possible D gene (5 bases). The CDR3 runs 13 residues. V dropped 10 bases and J dropped 2 bases, with 15 bases sitting between them. Germline V gene data show CDR1 as MDHEN and CDR2 as SYDVKM. The CDR3 protein is CATGRGFPYEQYF. CDR3 DNA sequence: TGTGCCACAGGAAGGGGATTCCCCTACGAGCAGTACTTC.

This clonotype has only a few counts. The chain joins TRBV18 to TRBJ2-5; TRBD2 is a possible D gene (5 bases). The germline V gene has CDR1 KGHSH and CDR2 LQKENI. CDR3 length: 13 amino acids. Trimming removed 5 bases at V and 5 bases at J, with 12 bases between. The CDR3 DNA follows: TGTGCCAGCTCAGAACTAGGGTCGGAGACCCAGTACTTC. This gives the protein CASSELGSETQYF.

The rearrangement joins TRBV21-1 to TRBJ2-7. TRBV21-1 is reported as a pseudogene. The CDR3 extends over 14 amino acids. CDR3 in amino acids: CASSVYVSSYEQYV. DNA for the CDR3: TGTGCCAGCAGCGTATACGTGAGCTCCTACGAGCAGTACGTC.

This clonotype was counted a few times. The V and J genes are TRBV29-1 and TRBJ2-3, with TRBD2 matching 10 bases. The germline CDR1 and CDR2 sequences are SQVTM and ANQGSEA. The length of the CDR3 is 15 residues. Unmatched junction bases numbered 14, after V lost 8 bases and J lost 6 bases. The CDR3 DNA follows: TGCAGCTCCACGCAGTTAGCGGGAGGCGCCGATACGCAGTATTTT. Its translation: CSSTQLAGGADTQYF.

This rearrangement joins TRBV5-1 to TRBJ2-1; the D is unclear. CDR1 and CDR2 from the germline V gene are SGHRS and YFSETQ. V lost 7 bases to trimming and J lost 0 bases, with 17 bases between them. This CDR3 has 16 residues. CDR3 sequence reads: CASQSVAFFSYNEQFF. CDR3 in DNA: TGCGCCAGCCAAAGTGTGGCATTTTTCTCCTACAATGAGCAGTTCTTC.

This clonotype appeared a few times. The chain carries TRBV7-2 and TRBJ1-4; D may be TRBD1 (5 bases). Per the germline V gene, CDR1 is SGHTA and CDR2 is FQGNSA. CDR3 length equals 13 residues. Trimming shortened V by 1 base and J by 6 bases, and 6 bases separated the two germline ends. The CDR3 reads CASSLVGDEKLFF. The CDR3 coding sequence is TGTGCCAGCAGCTTAGTAGGGGATGAAAAACTGTTTTTT.

The chain links TRBV2 to TRBJ1-2; 10 nucleotides line up with TRBD1. The V segment lost 7 bases and the J segment 7 bases; nucleotides outside the gene matches: 9. This CDR3 comprises 14 residues. Germline V gene lookup returns CDR1 SNHLY and CDR2 FYNNEI. The DNA for the CDR3 is TGTGCCAGCACTCTGAGACAGGGGGCGCTTGGCTACACCTTC. The encoded protein is CASTLRQGALGYTF.

This chain connects TRBV7-8 to TRBJ1-6; the D gene is possibly TRBD1 (6 bases). The V gene's germline CDR1 is SGHVS and CDR2 FQNEAQ. The CDR3 runs to 14 residues. V was shortened by 4 bases and J by 9 bases, with 13 bases between the two germline ends. In DNA, the CDR3 is TGTGCCAGCAGCTCCACAGGGCGGGGTTCACCCCTCCACTTT. Translation gives CASSSTGRGSPLHF.

The CDR3 bases are TGCGCCAGCAGCCAGGGGACAGGGGTCGAGCAGTACTTC. This encodes CASSQGTGVEQYF. The chain employs TRBV4-3 and TRBJ2-7; 10 bases map to TRBD1. The CDR3 loop spans 13 amino acids. CDR1 LGHNA and CDR2 YSLEER come from the germline V gene. Unmatched junction bases numbered 2, after V lost 3 bases and J lost 6 bases.

The chain combines TRBV3-1 with TRBJ2-1; D is unclear. The CDR3 consists of 13 residues. In germline, CDR1 is LGHDT, CDR2 YNNKEL (reference sequence). V was cut by 1 base and J by 2 bases, with 3 bases left in between. For the CDR3, the DNA is TGTGCCAGCAGCCAAGGGACCTACAATGAGCAGTTCTTC. This translates into CASSQGTYNEQFF.

The genes are TRBV3-2 and TRBJ2-2; the D call TRBD2 from the table was never checked on the DNA. TRBV3-2 is flagged as a pseudogene. This CDR3 spans 19 amino acids. CDR3 bases: TGTGCCAGCAGCCAAGTTCCCTCGGGTTTACAGCCGAACACCGGGGAGCTGTTTTTT. Translating gives CASSQVPSGLQPNTGELFF.

The chain uses TRBV29-1 and TRBJ1-3; a weak D match, TRBD1 (5 bases). Per the germline V gene, CDR1 is SQVTM and CDR2 is ANQGSEA. V lost 7 bases and J lost 2, with 12 bases in between. This CDR3 region has 13 residues. CDR3 DNA sequence: TGCAGCGGGGGCGAGGGGCCTGGAAACACCATATATTTT. It is translated as CSGGEGPGNTIYF.

The J gene is TRBJ1-6, the V gene TRBV4-2; tentatively, D is TRBD1 (6 bases). Trimming removed 4 bases from V and 5 bases from J, with 12 bases in between. Germline V gives CDR1 LGHNA, CDR2 YNFKEQ. This CDR3 has 15 residues. Written as DNA, the CDR3 is TGTGCCAGCAGCCCTATGGACAGTGATAATTCACCCCTCCACTTT. It encodes CASSPMDSDNSPLHF.

The chain combines TRBV25-1 with TRBJ2-1; D gene ambiguous. The CDR3 length is 12 residues. V was trimmed by 1 base and J by 7 bases, leaving 5 bases between them. Germline V gives CDR1 MGHDK, CDR2 SYGVNS. This chain's CDR3 is CASSESRNEQFF. CDR3 bases: TGTGCCAGCAGTGAATCGAGAAATGAGCAGTTCTTC. The complete variable domain, with remaining parts taken from reference TRBV25-1 and TRBJ2-1, reads EADIYQTPRYLVIGTGKKITLECSQTMGHDKMYWYQQDPGMELHLIHYSYGVNSTEKGDLSSESTVSRIRTEHFPLTLESARPSHTSQYLCASSESRNEQFFGPGTRLTVL.

The table lists this clonotype with a few counts. DNA for the CDR3: TGTGCCACGAACCCGGGACAGGGTCCTTCACCCCTCCACTTT. This translates into CATNPGQGPSPLHF. The rearrangement links TRBV6-2 or TRBV6-3 to TRBJ1-6, with 9 nucleotides matching TRBD1. The CDR3 extends over 14 amino acids. The germline CDR1 and CDR2 sequences are MNHEY and SVGEGT. V trimming: 10 bases; J trimming: 9 bases; junction bases outside the gene matches: 10.

The rearrangement joins TRBV5-1 to TRBJ1-5; TRBD1 matches at 9 bases. Germline values: CDR1 SGHRS, CDR2 YFSETQ. This CDR3 comprises 16 residues. The ends lost 2 bases at V and 3 bases at J; junction bases unmatched: 6. Here the CDR3 reads CASSLGTGMSNQPQHF. The CDR3 DNA is TGCGCCAGCAGCTTAGGGACAGGGATGTCCAATCAGCCCCAGCATTTT.

The V gene is TRBV6-6, the J gene TRBJ1-2; the D is unclear. V dropped 4 bases and J dropped 0 bases, with 9 bases sitting between them. Germline CDR1 MNHNY, CDR2 SVGAGI (reference sequence). The CDR3 loop spans 14 amino acids. The CDR3 is CASSSRHANYGYTF. In DNA form, the CDR3 reads TGTGCCAGCAGTTCCCGACATGCTAACTATGGCTACACCTTC.

V is TRBV7-8 and J is TRBJ2-4; D not certain. The CDR3 runs to 16 residues. V was pared by 4 bases and J by 0 bases, with 13 bases between. Per the germline V gene, CDR1 is SGHVS and CDR2 is FQNEAQ. In DNA, the CDR3 is TGTGCCAGCAGCTCCGGAGTCACTCTAGCCAAAAACATTCAGTACTTC. Its protein is CASSSGVTLAKNIQYF.

This clonotype was detected only a few times. This chain joins TRBV25-1 and TRBJ2-4, with D uncertain. V lost 1 base and J 8 bases, leaving 3 bases between the germline ends. CDR3 length: 11 amino acids. Germline V gene data show CDR1 as MGHDK and CDR2 as SYGVNS. The DNA for the CDR3 is TGTGCCAGCAGTGAATCCTACATTCAGTACTTC. It encodes CASSESYIQYF.